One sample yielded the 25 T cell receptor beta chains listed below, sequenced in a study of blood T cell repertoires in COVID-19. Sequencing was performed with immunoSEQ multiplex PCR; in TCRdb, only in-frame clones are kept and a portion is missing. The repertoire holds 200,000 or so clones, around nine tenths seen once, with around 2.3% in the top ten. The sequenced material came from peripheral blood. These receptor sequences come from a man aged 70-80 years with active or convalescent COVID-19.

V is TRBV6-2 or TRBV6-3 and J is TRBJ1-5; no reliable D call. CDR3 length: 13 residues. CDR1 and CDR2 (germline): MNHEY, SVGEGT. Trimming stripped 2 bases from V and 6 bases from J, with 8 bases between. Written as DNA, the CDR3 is TGTGCCAGCAGTTACCCTGGCAGTCAGCCCCAGCATTTT. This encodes CASSYPGSQPQHF.

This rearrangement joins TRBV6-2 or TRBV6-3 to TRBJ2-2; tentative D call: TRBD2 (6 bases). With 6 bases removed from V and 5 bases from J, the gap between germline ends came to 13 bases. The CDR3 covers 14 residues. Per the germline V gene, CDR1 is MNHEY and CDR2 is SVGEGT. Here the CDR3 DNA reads TGTGCCAGCAGCCGGGACTTAGGGACCGGGGAGCTGTTTTTT. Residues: CASSRDLGTGELFF.

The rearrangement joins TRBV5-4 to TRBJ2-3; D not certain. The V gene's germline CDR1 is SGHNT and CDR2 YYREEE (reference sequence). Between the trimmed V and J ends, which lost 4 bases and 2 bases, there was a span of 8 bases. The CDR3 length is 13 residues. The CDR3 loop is CASSHQDTDTQYF. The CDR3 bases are TGTGCCAGCAGCCACCAGGACACAGATACGCAGTATTTT.

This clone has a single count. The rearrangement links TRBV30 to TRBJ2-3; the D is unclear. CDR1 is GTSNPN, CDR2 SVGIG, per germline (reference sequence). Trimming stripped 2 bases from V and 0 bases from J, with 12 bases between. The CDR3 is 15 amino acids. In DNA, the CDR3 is TGTGCCTGGAGTAGAGAGATTACTAGCACAGATACGCAGTATTTT. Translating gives CAWSREITSTDTQYF.

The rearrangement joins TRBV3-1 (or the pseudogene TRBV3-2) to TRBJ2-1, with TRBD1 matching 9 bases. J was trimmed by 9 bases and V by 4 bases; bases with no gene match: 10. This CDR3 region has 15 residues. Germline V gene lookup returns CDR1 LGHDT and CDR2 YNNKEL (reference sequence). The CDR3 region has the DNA TGTGCCAGCAGCCCTGACAGGGGGATTCGGGGTGAGCAGTTCTTC. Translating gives CASSPDRGIRGEQFF.

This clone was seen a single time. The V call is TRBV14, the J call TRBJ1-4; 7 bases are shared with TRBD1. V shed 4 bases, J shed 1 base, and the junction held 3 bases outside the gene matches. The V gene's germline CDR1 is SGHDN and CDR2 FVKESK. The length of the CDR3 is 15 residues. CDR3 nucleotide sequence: TGTGCCAGCAGCCCGAGACAGGGAACTAATGAAAAACTGTTTTTT. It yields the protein CASSPRQGTNEKLFF.

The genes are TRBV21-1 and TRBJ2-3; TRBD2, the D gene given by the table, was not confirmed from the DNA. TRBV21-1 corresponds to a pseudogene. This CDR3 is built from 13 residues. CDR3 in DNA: TGTGCCAGCAGAAGTAGGGAGGCAGATACGCAGTATTTT. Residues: CASRSREADTQYF.

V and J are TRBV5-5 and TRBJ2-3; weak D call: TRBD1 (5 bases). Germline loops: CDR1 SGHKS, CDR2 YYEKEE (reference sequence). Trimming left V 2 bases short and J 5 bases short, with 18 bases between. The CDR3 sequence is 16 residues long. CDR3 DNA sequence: TGTGCCAGCAGCTTTCAAATAGGCAGGGTGGGAGATACGCAGTATTTT. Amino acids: CASSFQIGRVGDTQYF. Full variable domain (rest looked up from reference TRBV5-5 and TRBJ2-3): DAGVTQSPTHLIKTRGQQVTLRCSPISGHKSVSWYQQVLGQGPQFIFQYYEKEERGRGNFPDRFSARQFPNYSSELNVNALLLGDSALYLCASSFQIGRVGDTQYFGPGTRLTVL.

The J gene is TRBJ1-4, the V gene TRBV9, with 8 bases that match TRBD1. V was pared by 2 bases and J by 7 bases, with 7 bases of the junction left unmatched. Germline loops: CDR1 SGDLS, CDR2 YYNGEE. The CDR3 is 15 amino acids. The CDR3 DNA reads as TGTGCCAGCAGCGTGGCCGGACAGGGTTTTGAAAAACTGTTTTTT. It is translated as CASSVAGQGFEKLFF.

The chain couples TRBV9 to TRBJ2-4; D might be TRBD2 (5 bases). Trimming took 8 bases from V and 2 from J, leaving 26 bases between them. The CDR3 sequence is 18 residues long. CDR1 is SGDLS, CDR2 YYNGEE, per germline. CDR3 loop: CARLLRPGWRWPKNIQYF. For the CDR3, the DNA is TGTGCCAGACTCCTAAGACCGGGGTGGAGATGGCCCAAAAACATTCAGTACTTC.

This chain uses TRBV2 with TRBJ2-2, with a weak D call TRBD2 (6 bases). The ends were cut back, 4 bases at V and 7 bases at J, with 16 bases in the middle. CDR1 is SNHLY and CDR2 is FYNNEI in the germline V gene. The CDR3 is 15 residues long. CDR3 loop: CASSASAGPGGELFF. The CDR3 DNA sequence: TGTGCCAGCAGTGCCTCGGCGGGGCCGGGCGGGGAGCTGTTTTTT.

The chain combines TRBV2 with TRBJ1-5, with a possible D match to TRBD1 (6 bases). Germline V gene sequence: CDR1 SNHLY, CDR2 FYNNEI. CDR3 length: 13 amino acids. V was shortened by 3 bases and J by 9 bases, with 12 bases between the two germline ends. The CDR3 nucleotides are TGTGCCAGCAGTGACCAGGGGTTAGGGCCCCAGCATTTT. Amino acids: CASSDQGLGPQHF.

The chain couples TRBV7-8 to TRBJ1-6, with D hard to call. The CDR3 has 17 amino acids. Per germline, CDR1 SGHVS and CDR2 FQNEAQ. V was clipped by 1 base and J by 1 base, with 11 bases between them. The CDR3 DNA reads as TGTGCCAGCAGCTTAGTCTCTGGCCTTTCCTATAATTCACCCCTCCACTTT. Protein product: CASSLVSGLSYNSPLHF.

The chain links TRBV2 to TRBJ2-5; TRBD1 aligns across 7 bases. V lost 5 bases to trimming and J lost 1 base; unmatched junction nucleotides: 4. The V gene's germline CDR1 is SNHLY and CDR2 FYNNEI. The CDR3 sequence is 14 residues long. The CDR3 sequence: CASSLQGVQETQYF. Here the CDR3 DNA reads TGTGCCAGCAGTCTCCAGGGGGTCCAAGAGACCCAGTACTTC. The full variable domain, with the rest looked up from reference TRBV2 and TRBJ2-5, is EPEVTQTPSHQVTQMGQEVILRCVPISNHLYFYWYRQILGQKVEFLVSFYNNEISEKSEIFDDQFSVERPDGSNFTLKIRSTKLEDSAMYFCASSLQGVQETQYFGPGTRLLVL.

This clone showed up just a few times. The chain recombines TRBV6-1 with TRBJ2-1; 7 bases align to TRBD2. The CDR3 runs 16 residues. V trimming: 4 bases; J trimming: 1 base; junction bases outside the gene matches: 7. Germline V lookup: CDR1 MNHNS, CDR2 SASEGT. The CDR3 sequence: CASSGGGAGSYNEQFF. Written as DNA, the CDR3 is TGTGCCAGCAGTGGGGGAGGGGCAGGGTCCTACAATGAGCAGTTCTTC.

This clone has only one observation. This chain's CDR3 is CASSLTGSSGEKLFF. The CDR3 coding sequence is TGCGCCAGCAGCTTAACAGGGAGTTCGGGTGAAAAACTGTTTTTT. V gene TRBV5-1 combines with J gene TRBJ1-4; tentatively, D is TRBD1 (6 bases). From germline, CDR1 is SGHRS and CDR2 YFSETQ. V was shortened by 2 bases and J by 7 bases, with 15 bases between the two germline ends. The CDR3 extends over 15 amino acids.

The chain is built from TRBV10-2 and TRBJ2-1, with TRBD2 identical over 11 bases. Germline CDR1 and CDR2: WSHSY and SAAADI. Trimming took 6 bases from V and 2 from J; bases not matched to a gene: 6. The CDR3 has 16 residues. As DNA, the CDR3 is TGCGCCAGCAGACTTAGCGGGGGGGGGACCTACAATGAGCAGTTCTTC. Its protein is CASRLSGGGTYNEQFF.

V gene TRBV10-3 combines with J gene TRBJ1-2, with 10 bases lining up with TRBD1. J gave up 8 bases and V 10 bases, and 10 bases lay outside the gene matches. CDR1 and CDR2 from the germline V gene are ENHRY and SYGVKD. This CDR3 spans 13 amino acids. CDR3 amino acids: CATQGQGDMGYTF. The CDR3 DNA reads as TGTGCCACCCAAGGACAGGGGGATATGGGCTACACCTTC.

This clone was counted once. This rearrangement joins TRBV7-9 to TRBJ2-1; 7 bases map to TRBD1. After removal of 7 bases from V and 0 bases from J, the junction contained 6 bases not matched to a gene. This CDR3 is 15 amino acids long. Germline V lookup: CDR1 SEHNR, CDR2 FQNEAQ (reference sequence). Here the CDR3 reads CASNRDSRSYNEQFF. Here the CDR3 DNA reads TGTGCCAGCAACAGGGACAGCCGCTCCTACAATGAGCAGTTCTTC.

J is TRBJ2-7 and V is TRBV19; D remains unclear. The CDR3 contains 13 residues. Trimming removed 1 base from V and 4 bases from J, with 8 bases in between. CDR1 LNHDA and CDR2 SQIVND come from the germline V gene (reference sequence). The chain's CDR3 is CASSIAARYEQYF. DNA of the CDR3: TGTGCCAGTAGTATAGCGGCCAGGTACGAGCAGTACTTC.

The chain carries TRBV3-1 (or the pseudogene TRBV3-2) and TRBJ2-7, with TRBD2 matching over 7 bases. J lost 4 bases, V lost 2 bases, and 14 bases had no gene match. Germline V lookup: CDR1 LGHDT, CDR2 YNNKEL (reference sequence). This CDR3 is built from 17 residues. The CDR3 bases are TGTGCCAGCAGCCAAAGTAATCGTATGGGAGCGGGGTACGAGCAGTACTTC. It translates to CASSQSNRMGAGYEQYF.

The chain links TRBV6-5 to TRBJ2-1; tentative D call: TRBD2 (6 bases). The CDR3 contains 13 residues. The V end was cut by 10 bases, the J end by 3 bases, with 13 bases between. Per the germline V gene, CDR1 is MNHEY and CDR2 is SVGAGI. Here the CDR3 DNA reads TGTGCCACCATCCCGGGACTCTACAATGAGCAGTTCTTC. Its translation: CATIPGLYNEQFF.

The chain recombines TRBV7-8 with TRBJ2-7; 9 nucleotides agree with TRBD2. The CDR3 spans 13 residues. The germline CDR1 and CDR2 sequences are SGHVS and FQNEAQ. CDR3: CASRVAGAYEQYF. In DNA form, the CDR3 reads TGTGCTTCGCGGGTAGCGGGAGCCTACGAGCAGTACTTC.

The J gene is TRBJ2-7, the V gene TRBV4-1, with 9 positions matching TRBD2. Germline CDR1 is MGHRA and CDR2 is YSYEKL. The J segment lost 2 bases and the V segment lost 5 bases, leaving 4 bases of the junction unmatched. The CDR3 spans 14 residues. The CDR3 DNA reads TGCGCCAGCAGCTACCTAGCGGGACCCTACGAGCAGTACTTC. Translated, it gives CASSYLAGPYEQYF.

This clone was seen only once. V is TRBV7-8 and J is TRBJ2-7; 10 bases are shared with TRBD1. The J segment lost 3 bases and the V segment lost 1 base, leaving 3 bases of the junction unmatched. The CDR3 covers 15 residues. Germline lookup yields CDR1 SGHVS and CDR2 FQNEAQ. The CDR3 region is CASSLGTGGVYEQYF. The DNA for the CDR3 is TGTGCCAGCAGCTTAGGGACAGGGGGAGTCTACGAGCAGTACTTC.